These T cell receptor beta chains were read from a single sample in a study of blood T cell repertoires in COVID-19. TCRdb's table, derived via immunoSEQ multiplex PCR, lists solely in-frame clones and lacks some. Of approximately 360,000 clones in the sample, about 87% were seen once. The specimen sequenced was PBMCs or T cells enriched from blood (not recorded which). These receptors came from a man in his forties or fifties in a cohort exposed to, infected with or recovered from COVID-19 (not recorded which). Both conserved end residues are part of each CDR3. The order of the fields is V gene, J gene, clone size, D gene, CDR3 DNA, CDR3 protein. The D gene is left open where the match is weak. Clone size appears in some rows only: once, few, many, or a class for an expanded clone.

V gene: TRBV15
J gene: TRBJ2-7
clone size: .
D gene: .
CDR3 DNA: TGTGCCACCAGCAGAGGGGGGGTATCCTACGAGCAGTACTTC
CDR3 protein: CATSRGGVSYEQYF

V gene: TRBV6-5
J gene: TRBJ1-1
clone size: .
D gene: .
CDR3 DNA: TGTGCCAGCAGTATACAGGGAACTGAAGCTTTCTTT
CDR3 protein: CASSIQGTEAFF

V gene: TRBV6-1
J gene: TRBJ2-7
clone size: .
D gene: TRBD2
CDR3 DNA: TGTGCCAGCAGTTTCCCCGCCGGGACTAGCGACGAGCAGTACTTC
CDR3 protein: CASSFPAGTSDEQYF

V gene: TRBV11-2
J gene: TRBJ2-7
clone size: .
D gene: TRBD1
CDR3 DNA: TGTGCCAGCAGCTTAGCCGGAGGACAGGGGGCTTACGAGCAGTACTTC
CDR3 protein: CASSLAGGQGAYEQYF

V gene: TRBV6-5
J gene: TRBJ2-3
clone size: .
D gene: .
CDR3 DNA: TGTGCCAGCAGCCGAGGACAAGGCACAGATACGCAGTATTTT
CDR3 protein: CASSRGQGTDTQYF

V gene: TRBV7-9
J gene: TRBJ1-6
clone size: .
D gene: TRBD1
CDR3 DNA: TGTGCCAGCAGCTTAGGCACAGGGGCCTCTAATTCACCCCTCCACTTT
CDR3 protein: CASSLGTGASNSPLHF

V gene: TRBV10-3
J gene: TRBJ2-2
clone size: .
D gene: .
CDR3 DNA: TGTGCCATCAGTGGAGGAGGCACCGGGGAGCTGTTTTTT
CDR3 protein: CAISGGGTGELFF

V gene: TRBV28
J gene: TRBJ2-5
clone size: once
D gene: TRBD1
CDR3 DNA: TGTGCCAGCAGCAACACAGGGGGTGGGGGAGAGACCCAGTACTTC
CDR3 protein: CASSNTGGGGETQYF

V gene: TRBV15
J gene: TRBJ2-3
clone size: .
D gene: TRBD2
CDR3 DNA: TGTGCCACCAGCGAACTAGCGGGAGCTTTGACAGATACGCAGTATTTT
CDR3 protein: CATSELAGALTDTQYF

V gene: TRBV21-1
J gene: TRBJ2-5
clone size: .
D gene: .
CDR3 DNA: TGTGCCAGCAGCAAAGGTGGGCGACCCTCAATAGAGACCCAGTACTTC
CDR3 protein: CASSKGGRPSIETQYF

V gene: TRBV19
J gene: TRBJ2-5
clone size: .
D gene: TRBD2
CDR3 DNA: TGTGCCAGTAGTAGACTAGCGGGAGACGTCGAGACCCAGTACTTC
CDR3 protein: CASSRLAGDVETQYF

V gene: TRBV3-1/TRBV3-2
J gene: TRBJ1-2
clone size: once
D gene: .
CDR3 DNA: TGTGCCAGCAGCCAAGGCCAGGGGAAAAGAGGCTACACCTTC
CDR3 protein: CASSQGQGKRGYTF

V gene: TRBV7-6
J gene: TRBJ2-5
clone size: .
D gene: TRBD1
CDR3 DNA: TGTGCCAGCAGCTTAGCCGGGACAGGGGGCGCGAAGACCCAGTACTTC
CDR3 protein: CASSLAGTGGAKTQYF

V gene: TRBV15
J gene: TRBJ1-5
clone size: .
D gene: .
CDR3 DNA: TGTGCCACCAGCAGAGGGGGCGGTGAGATGCCCCAGCATTTT
CDR3 protein: CATSRGGGEMPQHF

V gene: TRBV5-4
J gene: TRBJ2-3
clone size: .
D gene: .
CDR3 DNA: TGTGCCAGCAGGGGACTTATGGGCACAGATACGCAGTATTTT
CDR3 protein: CASRGLMGTDTQYF

V gene: TRBV4-1
J gene: TRBJ1-5
clone size: .
D gene: .
CDR3 DNA: TGCGCCAGCAGCCAACCCCCAAGGCCAGACGGGAGTCAGCCCCAGCATTTT
CDR3 protein: CASSQPPRPDGSQPQHF

V gene: TRBV7-9
J gene: TRBJ2-7
clone size: .
D gene: TRBD2
CDR3 DNA: TGTGCCAGCAGCTTAAATTTAGCGGGACCCTCCTACGAGCAGTACTTC
CDR3 protein: CASSLNLAGPSYEQYF

V gene: TRBV6-1
J gene: TRBJ1-6
clone size: .
D gene: TRBD1
CDR3 DNA: TGTGCCAGCAGCCGGGACAGCCTTAATTCACCCCTCCACTTT
CDR3 protein: CASSRDSLNSPLHF

V gene: TRBV27
J gene: TRBJ1-2
clone size: few
D gene: .
CDR3 DNA: TGTGCCAGCAGTCCCAGCGGGACCACTAACTATGGCTACACCTTC
CDR3 protein: CASSPSGTTNYGYTF

V gene: TRBV20-1
J gene: TRBJ2-3
clone size: few
D gene: .
CDR3 DNA: TGCAGTGCTAGAGATTATAATACGCAGTATTTT
CDR3 protein: CSARDYNTQYF

V gene: TRBV28
J gene: TRBJ2-7
clone size: .
D gene: .
CDR3 DNA: TGTGCCAGCAGTCCATCCCAGTACAGGACAGATGAAACCTACGAGCAGTACTTC
CDR3 protein: CASSPSQYRTDETYEQYF

V gene: TRBV7-9
J gene: TRBJ2-1
clone size: .
D gene: .
CDR3 DNA: TGTGCCAGCGTCAGCGGGCGCAGCGGAGGCAATGAGCAGTTCTTC
CDR3 protein: CASVSGRSGGNEQFF

V gene: TRBV7-8
J gene: TRBJ1-6
clone size: few
D gene: .
CDR3 DNA: TGTGCCAGCAGCTTAGAACAGGCCCTCTATTCACCCCTCCACTTT
CDR3 protein: CASSLEQALYSPLHF

V gene: TRBV19
J gene: TRBJ2-7
clone size: .
D gene: .
CDR3 DNA: TGTGCCAGTAGTATCGCGAATAGCGGGCAGTACTTC
CDR3 protein: CASSIANSGQYF

V gene: TRBV6-5
J gene: TRBJ1-2
clone size: .
D gene: TRBD1
CDR3 DNA: TGTGCCAGCAGTCACGGGACAGGGGGTTCCTATGGCTACACCTTC
CDR3 protein: CASSHGTGGSYGYTF

V gene: TRBV29-1
J gene: TRBJ2-5
clone size: .
D gene: TRBD2
CDR3 DNA: TGCAGCGTTGGTTACCGGGCGGGAGGGCGAGAGACCCAGTACTTC
CDR3 protein: CSVGYRAGGRETQYF

V gene: TRBV27
J gene: TRBJ1-2
clone size: .
D gene: .
CDR3 DNA: TGTGCCACCTCAACAGGGCGGGGGAGCACTAACTATGGCTACACCTTC
CDR3 protein: CATSTGRGSTNYGYTF